The 21 T cell receptor beta chains below come from one sample, sequenced in a study of blood T cell repertoires in COVID-19. Clones were read by immunoSEQ multiplex PCR, and TCRdb kept only the in-frame ones, dropping some. The table shows about 400,000 clones, with around 92% occurring only once. Sequencing was done on a sample of peripheral blood. All receptors derive from a man aged 40-49 years with acute or convalescent COVID-19.

V usage is TRBV6-5 and J usage is TRBJ1-5; D remains unclear. This CDR3 is built from 11 residues. CDR1 and CDR2 (germline): MNHEY, SVGAGI. The V gene lost 5 bases and the J gene lost 15 bases, with 14 bases spanning the gap. CDR3 loop: CASSPPPGPHF. In nucleotides, the CDR3 is TGTGCCAGCAGTCCCCCGCCGGGTCCGCATTTT.

This chain links TRBV29-1 with TRBJ2-6; TRBD1 is a possible D gene (6 bases). There are 17 residues in the CDR3. The germline V and J ends were trimmed by 4 bases and 1 base, with 17 bases remaining between them. CDR1 is SQVTM and CDR2 is ANQGSEA in the germline V gene. This chain's CDR3 is CSVVSNRVPSGANVLTF. CDR3 DNA sequence: TGCAGCGTTGTTTCAAACAGGGTCCCTTCTGGGGCCAACGTCCTGACTTTC.

The V call is TRBV5-6, the J call TRBJ2-1, with 11 positions matching TRBD1. V was clipped by 3 bases and J by 7 bases; unmatched bases: 9. The germline V gene encodes CDR1 SGHDT and CDR2 YYEEEE. This CDR3 is built from 16 residues. CDR3 residues: CASSSSGQGALNEQFF. The DNA of the CDR3 is TGTGCCAGCAGCTCGTCAGGACAGGGGGCGTTGAATGAGCAGTTCTTC.

This sequence joins TRBV11-2 and TRBJ2-5, with no clear D. The CDR3 extends over 13 amino acids. The V end lost 5 bases, the J end lost 5 bases, and 12 bases lay between the germline ends. CDR1 and CDR2 from the germline V gene are SGHAT and FQNNGV. The CDR3 DNA follows: TGTGCCAGCAGCCCATTGTTCGGGGAGACCCAGTACTTC. It is translated as CASSPLFGETQYF.

The V call is TRBV6-1, the J call TRBJ1-5; D is undetermined. Germline assignment: CDR1 MNHNS and CDR2 SASEGT. V was clipped by 4 bases and J by 5 bases, with 18 bases between them. The CDR3 is 16 amino acids. CDR3 sequence reads: CASSGLFYAWDQPQHF. CDR3 bases: TGTGCCAGCAGTGGACTATTTTACGCCTGGGATCAGCCCCAGCATTTT.

A single count supports this clone. J is TRBJ1-1 and V is TRBV6-5, with a possible D match to TRBD1 (6 bases). V was shortened by 0 bases and J by 8 bases, with 10 bases between the two germline ends. This CDR3 comprises 13 residues. The germline V gene encodes CDR1 MNHEY and CDR2 SVGAGI. As DNA, the CDR3 is TGTGCCAGCAGTTACTCAATAGGGGGAGAAGCTTTCTTT. Protein sequence: CASSYSIGGEAFF.

The chain has TRBV6-2 or TRBV6-3 and TRBJ2-7; D perhaps matches TRBD2 (5 bases). Looked up from germline, CDR1 is MNHEY and CDR2 is SVGEGT. V dropped 4 bases and J dropped 1 base, with 14 bases sitting between them. This CDR3 contains 15 residues. CDR3 sequence: CASSSRAEGSYEQYF. In DNA, the CDR3 is TGTGCCAGCAGTTCCCGGGCAGAGGGATCCTACGAGCAGTACTTC.

The chain employs TRBV10-3 and TRBJ1-2, with D perhaps TRBD1 (6 bases). This CDR3 region has 15 residues. Germline V gene sequence: CDR1 ENHRY, CDR2 SYGVKD. V was shortened by 6 bases and J by 4 bases, with 18 bases between the two germline ends. The CDR3 reads CAISATGLRGYGYTF. Here the CDR3 DNA reads TGTGCCATCAGCGCTACAGGGTTAAGGGGCTATGGCTACACCTTC.

The chain couples TRBV9 to TRBJ2-2; D remains unclear. Germline V gene sequence: CDR1 SGDLS, CDR2 YYNGEE. CDR3 length: 12 amino acids. Trimming removed 5 bases from V and 3 bases from J, with 5 bases in between. Written as DNA, the CDR3 is TGTGCCAGCAGGGCCCACACCGGGGAGCTGTTTTTT. This sequence encodes CASRAHTGELFF.

The rearrangement links TRBV7-9 to TRBJ2-3; 8 nucleotides agree with TRBD2. The V and J ends lost 5 bases and 5 bases, in that order; junction bases with no gene match: 9. The length of the CDR3 is 15 residues. The germline V gene has CDR1 SEHNR and CDR2 FQNEAQ (reference sequence). DNA of the CDR3: TGTGCCAGCAGCCTAGATCGGGGGGGCGGAGATACGCAGTATTTT. This gives the protein CASSLDRGGGDTQYF.

This rearrangement joins TRBV3-1 (or the pseudogene TRBV3-2) to TRBJ2-1; 9 bases match TRBD2. The germline CDR1 and CDR2 sequences are LGHDT and YNNKEL (reference sequence). With V trimmed by 8 bases and J by 7 bases, 12 bases remained unmatched. CDR3 size: 15 residues. CDR3 sequence: CASRAGREGGNEQFF. The DNA of the CDR3 is TGTGCCAGCCGTGCTGGGCGGGAGGGGGGGAATGAGCAGTTCTTC.

V gene TRBV27 combines with J gene TRBJ2-3; 12 bases agree with TRBD2. Germline V CDR1 and CDR2: MNHEY, SMNVEV (reference sequence). The CDR3 spans 17 residues. With V trimmed by 2 bases and J by 3 bases, 6 bases remained unmatched. CDR3 sequence: CASSLLTSGGPTDTQYF. As DNA, the CDR3 is TGTGCCAGCAGTTTACTGACTAGCGGGGGACCAACAGATACGCAGTATTTT.

The V gene is TRBV19, the J gene TRBJ1-2; TRBD1 matches at 7 bases. Germline CDR1 LNHDA, CDR2 SQIVND (reference sequence). The CDR3 contains 15 residues. Trimming removed 0 bases from V and 4 bases from J; junction bases left unmatched: 5. The CDR3 protein is CASSIDPGQPYGYTF. CDR3 DNA sequence: TGTGCCAGTAGTATAGACCCGGGACAGCCCTATGGCTACACCTTC.

This clone is a singleton in its sample. The chain recombines TRBV28 with TRBJ2-2; 10 bases fit TRBD2. CDR3 size: 15 residues. The V segment lost 8 bases and the J segment 7 bases; nucleotides outside the gene matches: 10. Germline CDR1 MDHEN, CDR2 SYDVKM. The CDR3 region is CASSKREGVNGELFF. The CDR3 DNA reads as TGTGCCAGCTCGAAGCGGGAGGGTGTTAACGGGGAGCTGTTTTTT.

The chain uses TRBV29-1 and TRBJ2-7; TRBD1 matches at 8 bases. The CDR3 is 12 residues long. Germline lookup yields CDR1 SQVTM and CDR2 ANQGSEA. With V trimmed by 7 bases and J by 3 bases, 5 bases remained unmatched. The CDR3 nucleotides are TGCAGCGGCGGACAGGGAGGCTACGAGCAGTACTTC. Amino acid sequence: CSGGQGGYEQYF.

This chain uses TRBV29-1 with TRBJ2-7; 9 bases match TRBD1. This CDR3 has 15 residues. The germline gives CDR1 SQVTM, CDR2 ANQGSEA. The V and J ends lost 6 bases and 0 bases, in that order; junction bases with no gene match: 9. CDR3 nucleotides: TGCAGCGTCCTCGGGGGACAGGGAAGCTCCTACGAGCAGTACTTC. Protein product: CSVLGGQGSSYEQYF.

Here the CDR3 DNA reads TGTGCCAGCAGTGCAGGGGATGCGCGATTCTTT. Translated, it gives CASSAGDARFF. The chain recombines TRBV6-4 with TRBJ1-1, with D perhaps matching TRBD1 (6 bases). V lost 4 bases, J lost 14 bases, and 14 bases lay in between. CDR1 and CDR2 from the germline V gene are MRHNA and SNTAGT. This CDR3 region has 11 residues.

V is TRBV5-1 and J is TRBJ1-2, with 9 bases aligning to TRBD1. The CDR3 loop spans 13 amino acids. Unmatched junction bases numbered 2, after V lost 4 bases and J lost 4 bases. Germline V gene sequence: CDR1 SGHRS, CDR2 YFSETQ. The CDR3 loop reads CASSQDRGYGYTF. DNA for the CDR3: TGCGCCAGCAGCCAGGACAGGGGCTATGGCTACACCTTC. The full variable domain, completed using reference TRBV5-1 and TRBJ1-2, is KAGVTQTPRYLIKTRGQQVTLSCSPISGHRSVSWYQQTPGQGLQFLFEYFSETQRNKGNFPGRFSGRQFSNSRSEMNVSTLELGDSALYLCASSQDRGYGYTFGSGTRLTVV.

About this clone itself: The same CDR3 can be traced to other DNA sequences in this sample. V and J are TRBV29-1 and TRBJ1-2; perhaps TRBD1 as D (5 bases). This CDR3 is built from 11 residues. V was pared by 4 bases and J by 7 bases, with 10 bases between. In germline, CDR1 is SQVTM, CDR2 ANQGSEA. The CDR3 region has the DNA TGCAGCGTTGGTGGGGGGGGTGGCTACACCTTC. Encoded protein: CSVGGGGGYTF.

The chain carries TRBV7-9 and TRBJ2-3; 8 positions agree with TRBD2. CDR1 SEHNR and CDR2 FQNEAQ come from the germline V gene (reference sequence). This CDR3 is 15 amino acids long. The ends lost 4 bases at V and 0 bases at J; junction bases unmatched: 3. For the CDR3, the DNA is TGTGCCAGCAGCTCCAAGCGGGGGAGCACAGATACGCAGTATTTT. It encodes CASSSKRGSTDTQYF.

This chain links TRBV6-1 with TRBJ2-1, with TRBD1 as a possible D gene (6 bases). The CDR3 loop spans 17 amino acids. Germline assignment: CDR1 MNHNS and CDR2 SASEGT. V was cut by 3 bases and J by 0 bases, with 15 bases left in between. Here the CDR3 DNA reads TGTGCCAGCAGTGAGGAGGCAGGGGTGGCCTCCTACAATGAGCAGTTCTTC. Its protein product is CASSEEAGVASYNEQFF.